The 6 T cell receptor beta chains listed next were all sequenced from one sample in a study of glioma-infiltrating T cells. The iRepertoire nested amplicon-rescue multiplex PCR amplified TCR alpha and beta CDR3s from RNA. TCRdb redid the calling of the multiplex PCR reads with MiXCR, one entry per CDR3 protein. The sample comprises 300,000 to 450,000 distinct CDR3 sequences, less than 50% of which are singletons, and about 11% rests with the top ten. Sequencing used glioma tissue, nonneoplastic brain tissue, or PBMCs (not recorded which). All receptors derive from a human donor with low-grade glioma or glioblastoma, undergoing nonglioma brain surgery, or in good health (not recorded which).

This clonotype was counted only a few times. This rearrangement joins TRBV27 to TRBJ2-4; tentatively, D is TRBD2 (6 bases). Germline values: CDR1 MNHEY, CDR2 SMNVEV (reference sequence). The CDR3 is 13 residues long. Trimming left V 5 bases short and J 7 bases short, with 12 bases between. CDR3 sequence: CASSRTGRNIQYF. CDR3 nucleotide sequence: TGTGCCAGCAGTAGGACTGGGAGGAACATTCAGTACTTC.

In its sample, this clonotype was seen a few times. The chain uses TRBV20-1 and TRBJ1-2, with D tentatively TRBD1 (5 bases). Germline loops: CDR1 DFQATT, CDR2 SNEGSKA (reference sequence). V gave up 0 bases and J gave up 0 bases, with 17 bases separating them. The CDR3 spans 17 residues. For the CDR3, the DNA is TGCAGTGCTAGAGATGAATGGACAAGGTCCGCTAACTATGGCTACACCTTC. Translation: CSARDEWTRSANYGYTF.

This clonotype showed up just a few times. This rearrangement joins TRBV12-3 or TRBV12-4 to TRBJ1-1, with D possibly being TRBD1 (5 bases). With 3 bases removed from V and 4 bases from J, the gap between germline ends came to 9 bases. The CDR3 has 13 residues. The CDR3 sequence is CASSFSRATEAFF. For the CDR3, the DNA is TGTGCCAGCAGTTTTAGCAGGGCCACTGAAGCTTTCTTT.

The rearrangement links TRBV4-2 to TRBJ1-1, with TRBD1 identical over 7 bases. Germline CDR1 LGHNA, CDR2 YNFKEQ. The CDR3 is 16 amino acids. Losses at the gene ends were 4 bases for V and 0 bases for J; bases not matched to a gene: 8. This chain's CDR3 is CASSPQGTGVNTEAFF. CDR3 DNA: TGTGCCAGCAGCCCCCAGGGCACAGGGGTGAACACTGAAGCTTTCTTT.

This clonotype came up a few times. The CDR3 nucleotides read TGTGCCAGCAGCTGGAACAGGGTATACGAGCAGTACTTC. Translating gives CASSWNRVYEQYF. J is TRBJ2-7 and V is TRBV12-3 or TRBV12-4, with D possibly being TRBD1 (6 bases). There are 13 residues in the CDR3. Trimming shortened V by 6 bases and J by 4 bases, and 13 bases separated the two germline ends.

Worth noting for this clonotype: One junction end disagrees with the germline gene, perhaps due to a read error. V usage is TRBV7-9 and J usage is TRBJ1-4; D is undetermined. Germline assignment: CDR1 SEHNR and CDR2 FQNEAQ (reference sequence). This CDR3 comprises 16 residues. CDR3 loop: CASSLAGSLANAKLFF. The CDR3 DNA sequence: TGTGCCAGCAGCTTAGCAGGGTCGTTGGCTAATGCAAAACTGTTTTTT.